A selection of T cell receptor beta chains follows, all from one sample in a study of cytomegalovirus exposure and HLA in healthy donors. The data were produced by immunoSEQ multiplex PCR, yet TCRdb's version contains in-frame clones alone and is incomplete. The sample has around 85,000 clones, 75% to 90% seen once. Sequenced input: PBMCs. These receptors all stem from a man between 45 and 60 years old in good health and CMV-seropositive. The CDR3 runs from the conserved cysteine through the conserved F or W. The order of the fields is CDR3 protein, CDR3 DNA, V gene, clone size, J gene, D gene. The D gene is left open where the match is weak. Clone sizes are given selectively: once, few, many, or a class where the clone is expanded.

CDR3 protein: CSAKAGVGYNEQFF
CDR3 DNA: TGCAGCGCTAAAGCGGGAGTCGGGTACAATGAGCAGTTCTTC
V gene: TRBV29-1
clone size: -
J gene: TRBJ2-1
D gene: TRBD2

CDR3 protein: CASSTGLRGYEQYF
CDR3 DNA: TGTGCCAGCAGCACAGGGTTACGGGGCTACGAGCAGTACTTC
V gene: TRBV7-9
clone size: -
J gene: TRBJ2-7
D gene: -

CDR3 protein: CASSEAPVDGYTF
CDR3 DNA: TGTGCCAGCAGTGAAGCTCCGGTAGATGGCTACACCTTC
V gene: TRBV2
clone size: few
J gene: TRBJ1-2
D gene: -

CDR3 protein: CASSLGSRLETQYF
CDR3 DNA: TGCGCCAGCAGCTTGGGGTCCAGGCTAGAGACCCAGTACTTC
V gene: TRBV5-1
clone size: -
J gene: TRBJ2-5
D gene: -

CDR3 protein: CASSFSGNSGANVLTF
CDR3 DNA: TGCGCCAGCAGCTTTTCCGGGAACTCTGGGGCCAACGTCCTGACTTTC
V gene: TRBV5-1
clone size: -
J gene: TRBJ2-6
D gene: -

CDR3 protein: CASSLGRAGELFF
CDR3 DNA: TGTGCCAGCAGCTTAGGCCGGGCCGGGGAGCTGTTTTTT
V gene: TRBV7-9
clone size: -
J gene: TRBJ2-2
D gene: -

CDR3 protein: CASSQGTGSNEQFF
CDR3 DNA: TGCGCCAGCAGCCAAGGGACAGGATCGAATGAGCAGTTCTTC
V gene: TRBV5-1
clone size: few
J gene: TRBJ2-1
D gene: TRBD1

CDR3 protein: CASSWGGLAGAYNEQFF
CDR3 DNA: TGTGCCAGCAGCTGGGGGGGACTAGCGGGAGCCTACAATGAGCAGTTCTTC
V gene: TRBV11-3
clone size: -
J gene: TRBJ2-1
D gene: TRBD2

CDR3 protein: CASSLIANTEAFF
CDR3 DNA: TGTGCCAGCAGCTTAATAGCGAACACTGAAGCTTTCTTT
V gene: TRBV7-2
clone size: once
J gene: TRBJ1-1
D gene: -

CDR3 protein: CASREQGVEAFF
CDR3 DNA: TGTGCCAGCAGAGAACAGGGTGTCGAAGCTTTCTTT
V gene: TRBV6-5
clone size: few
J gene: TRBJ1-1
D gene: -

CDR3 protein: CATSREIQGQATQYF
CDR3 DNA: TGTGCCACCAGCAGAGAGATCCAGGGCCAGGCGACCCAGTACTTC
V gene: TRBV15
clone size: -
J gene: TRBJ2-5
D gene: -

CDR3 protein: CSSRANTGELFF
CDR3 DNA: TGTTCCAGCAGGGCTAACACCGGGGAGCTGTTTTTT
V gene: TRBV7-9
clone size: once
J gene: TRBJ2-2
D gene: -

CDR3 protein: CASSQEITSGFEQFF
CDR3 DNA: TGCGCCAGCAGCCAAGAAATAACTAGCGGATTTGAGCAGTTCTTC
V gene: TRBV4-3
clone size: -
J gene: TRBJ2-1
D gene: TRBD2

CDR3 protein: CASGSGGQETQYF
CDR3 DNA: TGTGCCAGCGGTAGCGGAGGACAAGAGACCCAGTACTTC
V gene: TRBV28
clone size: -
J gene: TRBJ2-5
D gene: -

CDR3 protein: CASSLHGGVPEQYF
CDR3 DNA: TGTGCCAGCAGCTTACACGGGGGTGTCCCCGAGCAGTACTTC
V gene: TRBV7-9
clone size: -
J gene: TRBJ2-7
D gene: -

CDR3 protein: CASSPIAAEDTIYF
CDR3 DNA: TGTGCCAGCAGTCCAATCGCAGCTGAGGACACCATATATTTT
V gene: TRBV5-5
clone size: -
J gene: TRBJ1-3
D gene: -

CDR3 protein: CAWSAQAGTGELFF
CDR3 DNA: TGTGCCTGGAGTGCTCAAGCGGGAACCGGGGAGCTGTTTTTT
V gene: TRBV30
clone size: -
J gene: TRBJ2-2
D gene: TRBD2

CDR3 protein: CSVAGTAQETQYF
CDR3 DNA: TGCAGCGTGGCCGGGACAGCACAAGAGACCCAGTACTTC
V gene: TRBV29-1
clone size: -
J gene: TRBJ2-5
D gene: TRBD1

CDR3 protein: CASSSRGQTNSPLHF
CDR3 DNA: TGTGCCAGCAGCTCGCGGGGACAGACTAATTCACCCCTCCACTTT
V gene: TRBV9
clone size: -
J gene: TRBJ1-6
D gene: TRBD1

CDR3 protein: CASRKKGGQQVDSYGYTF
CDR3 DNA: TGTGCCAGCAGAAAGAAGGGGGGACAGCAAGTCGATTCCTATGGCTACACCTTC
V gene: TRBV21-1
clone size: -
J gene: TRBJ1-2
D gene: -

CDR3 protein: CASSLRRELRDTQYF
CDR3 DNA: TGTGCCAGCAGCTTAAGGCGGGAGTTAAGGGATACGCAGTATTTT
V gene: TRBV7-8
clone size: few
J gene: TRBJ2-3
D gene: TRBD2

CDR3 protein: CAWSGTTERYNEQFF
CDR3 DNA: TGTGCCTGGAGTGGGACAACCGAAAGGTACAATGAGCAGTTCTTC
V gene: TRBV30
clone size: -
J gene: TRBJ2-1
D gene: -

CDR3 protein: CASSQGQGANTDTQYF
CDR3 DNA: TGTGCCAGCAGCCAAGGACAGGGGGCAAACACAGATACGCAGTATTTT
V gene: TRBV4-2
clone size: few
J gene: TRBJ2-3
D gene: TRBD1

CDR3 protein: CAISLRQDSYEQYF
CDR3 DNA: TGTGCCATCAGTCTTCGTCAGGACTCCTACGAGCAGTACTTC
V gene: TRBV10-3
clone size: -
J gene: TRBJ2-7
D gene: -

CDR3 protein: CASSWNQGREETQYF
CDR3 DNA: TGTGCCAGCAGCTGGAACCAGGGCAGGGAAGAGACCCAGTACTTC
V gene: TRBV5-4
clone size: -
J gene: TRBJ2-5
D gene: -

CDR3 protein: CASSQFYGELFF
CDR3 DNA: TGCGCCAGCAGCCAATTTTACGGGGAGCTGTTTTTT
V gene: TRBV4-3
clone size: -
J gene: TRBJ2-2
D gene: -

CDR3 protein: CASSDDSYEQYF
CDR3 DNA: TGTGCCAGCAGCGATGACAGCTACGAGCAGTACTTC
V gene: TRBV6-1
clone size: -
J gene: TRBJ2-7
D gene: -

CDR3 protein: CASSTQTPADTQYF
CDR3 DNA: TGTGCCAGCAGCACGCAGACTCCGGCGGATACGCAGTATTTT
V gene: TRBV5-8
clone size: -
J gene: TRBJ2-3
D gene: -

CDR3 protein: CAWMGQGSRRDQETQYF
CDR3 DNA: TGTGCCTGGATGGGACAGGGAAGTCGGAGGGACCAAGAGACCCAGTACTTC
V gene: TRBV30
clone size: -
J gene: TRBJ2-5
D gene: TRBD1

CDR3 protein: CAISDVAGTDTQYF
CDR3 DNA: TGTGCCATCAGTGACGTAGCGGGAACTGATACGCAGTATTTT
V gene: TRBV10-3
clone size: once
J gene: TRBJ2-3
D gene: TRBD2

CDR3 protein: CASSYSGRGRGDEQYF
CDR3 DNA: TGTGCCAGCAGTTACTCAGGTCGGGGGAGAGGCGACGAGCAGTACTTC
V gene: TRBV6-6
clone size: -
J gene: TRBJ2-7
D gene: -

CDR3 protein: CASSLAGARTEAFF
CDR3 DNA: TGTGCCAGCAGTTTAGCAGGGGCTAGGACTGAAGCTTTCTTT
V gene: TRBV28
clone size: -
J gene: TRBJ1-1
D gene: -

CDR3 protein: CASSLIGRTYNEQFF
CDR3 DNA: TGTGCCAGCAGCTTAATTGGGAGGACCTACAATGAGCAGTTCTTC
V gene: TRBV7-3
clone size: -
J gene: TRBJ2-1
D gene: -

CDR3 protein: CAWSIAGGAYEQYF
CDR3 DNA: TGTGCCTGGAGTATCGCGGGAGGCGCCTACGAGCAGTACTTC
V gene: TRBV30
clone size: -
J gene: TRBJ2-7
D gene: TRBD2

CDR3 protein: CAISEREVADTQYF
CDR3 DNA: TGTGCCATCTCAGAGCGGGAGGTCGCAGATACGCAGTATTTT
V gene: TRBV10-3
clone size: -
J gene: TRBJ2-3
D gene: TRBD2

CDR3 protein: CAWSPERSRAQYF
CDR3 DNA: TGTGCCTGGAGTCCCGAGCGATCGAGGGCGCAGTACTTC
V gene: TRBV30
clone size: -
J gene: TRBJ2-5
D gene: -

CDR3 protein: CASSRERQGAGLAGTVYEQYF
CDR3 DNA: TGTGCCAGCAGCCGCGAACGACAGGGGGCCGGCTTAGCGGGGACCGTATACGAGCAGTACTTC
V gene: TRBV13
clone size: -
J gene: TRBJ2-7
D gene: TRBD1

CDR3 protein: CASRLGTAGADTQYF
CDR3 DNA: TGTGCCAGCAGACTTGGGACGGCGGGGGCAGATACGCAGTATTTT
V gene: TRBV6-6
clone size: -
J gene: TRBJ2-3
D gene: TRBD2

CDR3 protein: CASRQRQLNQPQHF
CDR3 DNA: TGTGCCAGCAGACAGAGACAGCTAAATCAGCCCCAGCATTTT
V gene: TRBV6-1
clone size: -
J gene: TRBJ1-5
D gene: -

CDR3 protein: CASSPENIQYF
CDR3 DNA: TGTGCCAGCTCACCCGAAAACATTCAGTACTTC
V gene: TRBV18
clone size: -
J gene: TRBJ2-4
D gene: -

CDR3 protein: CASSERPGTGIEAFF
CDR3 DNA: TGCGCCAGCAGTGAGCGACCCGGGACAGGGATTGAAGCTTTCTTT
V gene: TRBV10-1
clone size: -
J gene: TRBJ1-1
D gene: TRBD1

CDR3 protein: CAAGQGAPDTQYF
CDR3 DNA: TGTGCCGCGGGACAGGGGGCCCCAGATACGCAGTATTTT
V gene: TRBV30
clone size: -
J gene: TRBJ2-3
D gene: TRBD1

CDR3 protein: CASTPGVLSTIYF
CDR3 DNA: TGTGCCAGCACACCAGGGGTCTTAAGCACCATATATTTT
V gene: TRBV6-1
clone size: -
J gene: TRBJ1-3
D gene: -

CDR3 protein: CASSLVRGDTEAFF
CDR3 DNA: TGTGCCAGCAGCTTAGTCCGGGGAGACACTGAAGCTTTCTTT
V gene: TRBV7-9
clone size: -
J gene: TRBJ1-1
D gene: -

CDR3 protein: CASSTGTGSYNEQFF
CDR3 DNA: TGCGCCAGCAGCACCGGGACTGGATCCTACAATGAGCAGTTCTTC
V gene: TRBV5-1
clone size: -
J gene: TRBJ2-1
D gene: -

CDR3 protein: CASRRDPSSYEQYF
CDR3 DNA: TGTGCCAGCAGGCGGGACCCGAGCTCCTACGAGCAGTACTTC
V gene: TRBV7-9
clone size: -
J gene: TRBJ2-7
D gene: -

CDR3 protein: CASSSGKVYEQYF
CDR3 DNA: TGTGCCAGCAGTTCCGGGAAAGTCTACGAGCAGTACTTC
V gene: TRBV27
clone size: -
J gene: TRBJ2-7
D gene: -

CDR3 protein: CASSSSPGLGSSGQFF
CDR3 DNA: TGTGCCAGCAGCTCCTCTCCGGGACTTGGCAGCTCCGGGCAGTTCTTC
V gene: TRBV7-9
clone size: -
J gene: TRBJ2-1
D gene: -

CDR3 protein: CASSLGPLRNSNEQFF
CDR3 DNA: TGTGCCAGCAGTTTGGGGCCTTTGCGGAACTCTAATGAGCAGTTCTTC
V gene: TRBV27
clone size: -
J gene: TRBJ2-1
D gene: -

CDR3 protein: CASSLGGSSYEQYF
CDR3 DNA: TGCGCCAGCAGCTTGGGCGGGTCCTCCTACGAGCAGTACTTC
V gene: TRBV5-1
clone size: -
J gene: TRBJ2-7
D gene: -

CDR3 protein: CASSPGETQYF
CDR3 DNA: TGTGCCAGCAGCCCCGGGGAGACCCAGTACTTC
V gene: TRBV7-2
clone size: -
J gene: TRBJ2-5
D gene: -

CDR3 protein: CASSPWTDYEQYF
CDR3 DNA: TGTGCCAGTAGTCCATGGACAGACTACGAGCAGTACTTC
V gene: TRBV19
clone size: -
J gene: TRBJ2-7
D gene: -

CDR3 protein: CSAEGDSHSGANVLTF
CDR3 DNA: TGCAGCGCCGAGGGGGACAGCCACTCTGGGGCCAACGTCCTGACTTTC
V gene: TRBV29-1
clone size: -
J gene: TRBJ2-6
D gene: TRBD1

CDR3 protein: CASRTDYFTDTQYF
CDR3 DNA: TGTGCCAGCCGGACGGACTACTTCACAGATACGCAGTATTTT
V gene: TRBV5-6
clone size: -
J gene: TRBJ2-3
D gene: -

CDR3 protein: CASSRMGGLQYNEQFF
CDR3 DNA: TGTGCCAGCAGCCGCATGGGGGGACTGCAATACAATGAGCAGTTCTTC
V gene: TRBV7-2
clone size: -
J gene: TRBJ2-1
D gene: -

CDR3 protein: CASSETNRDQPQHF
CDR3 DNA: TGTGCCAGCAGTGAAACTAACAGGGACCAGCCCCAGCATTTT
V gene: TRBV2
clone size: -
J gene: TRBJ1-5
D gene: -

CDR3 protein: CASSPSLLLAPSSYNEQFF
CDR3 DNA: TGTGCCAGCAGCCCCTCCCTACTGCTAGCGCCGAGCTCCTACAATGAGCAGTTCTTC
V gene: TRBV7-9
clone size: -
J gene: TRBJ2-1
D gene: -